This TCR beta chain came from a study of post-analysis software for immune sequencing data. The CDR3 totals 13 residues. V was shortened by 4 bases and J by 1 base, with 7 bases between the two germline ends. Germline V gene lookup returns CDR1 SQVTM and CDR2 ANQGSEA. Study outcomes and limitations: TRBV5-6, TRBV5-1 and TRBV20-1 were among four or five TRBV segments more frequent in patients than controls. Comparison with controls showed significantly lower normalized Chao1 diversity in multiple sclerosis patients.

Prepared TCR beta cDNA libraries contained unique molecular identifiers. TCRdb used MiXCR to reprocess the PCR reads, holding one entry per CDR3 protein. The sample records over 150,000 distinct CDR3 sequences, roughly 40% being singletons. For this clonotype: Its antigen is still unknown.

This chain uses TRBV29-1 with TRBJ2-2; unclear D gene. The specimen was blood, collected after autologous hematopoietic stem cell transplantation. The clonotype was recovered from a girl aged 10 to 17 with multiple sclerosis. The CDR3 loop is CSVAGRNTGELFF. The CDR3 region has the DNA TGCAGCGTTGCCGGAAGGAACACCGGGGAGCTGTTTTTT.